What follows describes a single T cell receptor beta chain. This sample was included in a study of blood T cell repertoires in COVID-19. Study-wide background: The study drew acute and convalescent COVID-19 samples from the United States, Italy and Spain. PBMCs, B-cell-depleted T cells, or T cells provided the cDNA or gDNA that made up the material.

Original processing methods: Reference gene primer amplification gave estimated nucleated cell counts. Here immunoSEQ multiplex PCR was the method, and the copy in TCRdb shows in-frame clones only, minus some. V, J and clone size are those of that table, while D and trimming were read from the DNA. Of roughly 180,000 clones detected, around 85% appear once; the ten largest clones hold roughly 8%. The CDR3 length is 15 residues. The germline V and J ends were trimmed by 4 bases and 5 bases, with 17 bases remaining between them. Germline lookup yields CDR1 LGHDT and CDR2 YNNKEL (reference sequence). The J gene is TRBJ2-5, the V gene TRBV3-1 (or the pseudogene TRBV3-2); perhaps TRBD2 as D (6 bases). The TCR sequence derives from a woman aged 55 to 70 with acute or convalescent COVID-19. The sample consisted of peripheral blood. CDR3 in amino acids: CASSRLGAAGETQYF. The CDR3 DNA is TGTGCCAGCAGCCGATTGGGAGCGGCGGGGGAGACCCAGTACTTC.